This is a list of T cell receptor beta chains from one sample in a study of cytotoxic CD8 clonotypes in ibrutinib-treated CLL. Method: immunoSEQ multiplex PCR; TCRdb's copy keeps in-frame clones and lacks some. The sample contains around 200,000 clones, approximately 75% of which appear only once. The starting material was PBMCs, obtained after 12 months of ibrutinib treatment. The receptors stem from a human donor with chronic lymphocytic leukemia. Each CDR3 is given with its conserved first and last residue.

j_call v_call cdr3_aa
TRBJ1-2 TRBV7-9 CASSLTGVDPYGYTF
TRBJ1-1 TRBV9 CASSVYPNTEAFF
TRBJ2-5 TRBV5-1 CASSPNALAVETQYF
TRBJ2-3 TRBV5-1 CASSLVGPSTDTQYF
TRBJ2-1 TRBV28 CASRTGGSSYNEQFF
TRBJ2-5 TRBV5-8 CASSTEGGTETQYF
TRBJ2-7 TRBV10-2 CASSEPGWDEQYF
TRBJ1-6 TRBV5-4 CASSQDERALQSF
TRBJ1-2 TRBV6-6 CASSYTENYGYTF
TRBJ1-1 TRBV5-1 CASSLAGTPTTEAFF
TRBJ2-5 TRBV7-9 CASKGRRETQYF
TRBJ1-1 TRBV18 CASSPSGSNTEAFF
TRBJ2-5 TRBV18 CASSPNQEETQYF
TRBJ1-2 TRBV7-9 CASSFGAAGQGYEYTF
TRBJ2-3 TRBV7-6 CASSHRLFTDTQYF
TRBJ2-3 TRBV28 CASSPTSSGDTDTQYF
TRBJ1-1 TRBV11-2 CASSFGRTEAFF
TRBJ2-5 TRBV23-1 CASRSPRSGYQETQYF
TRBJ2-5 TRBV7-6 CASSFNLGQETQYF
TRBJ2-5 TRBV11-2 CASSLTRTGEETQYF
TRBJ2-7 TRBV2 CASSELAGPKRHF
TRBJ2-5 TRBV6-1 CASTREGPQETQYF
TRBJ2-2 TRBV28 CASKWTANTGELFF
TRBJ1-2 TRBV7-2 CASSRREGKKQGYTF
TRBJ1-3 TRBV5-6 CASSSIGTGNTIYF
TRBJ2-7 TRBV11-2 CASSLAGTISYEQYF
TRBJ2-3 TRBV7-8 CASSLARTVLDTQYF
TRBJ2-3 TRBV5-1 CASSSTLLPGGPGPDTQYF
TRBJ2-1 TRBV11-2 CASRRTSGGLAYNEQFF
TRBJ2-3 TRBV7-6 CASSPGLSTDTQYF
TRBJ2-7 TRBV11-2 CASSSHQSPTYEQYF
TRBJ2-3 TRBV9 CASSVDPDTDTQYF
TRBJ2-1 TRBV19 CASSIGLGGQGPYNEQFF